These T cell receptor beta chains were read from a single sample in a study of cytomegalovirus exposure and HLA in healthy donors. Using immunoSEQ multiplex PCR, the repertoire was profiled, and TCRdb retains in-frame clones only, with some absent. The sample lists 90,000 to 100,000 clones; roughly 70% were seen once. The specimen was PBMCs. The source is a man aged 45-60 years in good health and CMV-seronegative. CDR3s leave out the opening cysteine and the closing phenylalanine or tryptophan. Each record gives: V gene, clone size, CDR3 protein. The size entry is marked missing in some rows and otherwise reads once, few, many or a size class.

>TRBV7-9|NA
ASTPGQGNEQY
>TRBV7-2|NA
ASSLRQGTEAF
>TRBV29-1|few
SVRQGKGETQY
>TRBV19|NA
ASSIRGGNTIY
>TRBV4-2|NA
ASSQTPGYGYT
>TRBV30|NA
AGRQGAGETQY
>TRBV4-1|NA
ASSQEGQGASHSGNTIY
>TRBV27|NA
ASSAGQATYEQY
>TRBV23-1|few
ASSQSQSSGNTIY
>TRBV5-1|NA
ASSLATAGGYGNEQF
>TRBV7-9|few
ASSPRDRGPTGELF
>TRBV4-2|NA
ASSQGGMPETQY
>TRBV2|NA
ASSEGALQETQY
>TRBV10-3|NA
AISGGTSGTLGNEQF
>TRBV4-1|NA
ASSQELAGNTDTQY
>TRBV7-6|NA
ASSPQQGRETQY
>TRBV19|NA
ASSIVSGGPPYNEQF
>TRBV5-1|NA
ASSLAVGQEKLF
>TRBV5-6|NA
ASSLGRRVNIQY
>TRBV28|NA
ASSSRAGSGIKAF
>TRBV7-2|NA
ASSLESSESTDTQY
>TRBV25-1|NA
ASSELWDSEGYT
>TRBV28|NA
ASSPPEAFSGNTIY
>TRBV27|NA
ASSLLRGTGSNTGELF
>TRBV6-5|NA
ASLYSMNTEAF
>TRBV4-2|few
ASSQVPSSRETQY
>TRBV28|NA
ASSPLFPAGVRETQY
>TRBV7-2|few
ASSANGGFNTGELF
>TRBV5-1|few
ASSLQVTNTGELF
>TRBV5-1|NA
ASRSGTGESGELF
>TRBV28|NA
ASSVSGSGV
>TRBV6-1|few
ASNVAFTSARGQETQY
>TRBV7-2|NA
ASSFRGPNEKLF
>TRBV28|NA
ASSLYTPSTDTQY
>TRBV4-2|once
ASSQGTFSYNEQF
>TRBV6-1|medium-sized
ASNQGNTEAF
>TRBV6-5|NA
ASVPLGGTDTQY
>TRBV7-2|NA
ASSLAGLGGWNTEAF
>TRBV7-9|few
ASRTDRQGTEAF
>TRBV2|once
ASSEQGSSGNTIY
>TRBV13|NA
ASSRYGLAGFTDTQY
>TRBV9|few
ASSVSSRLGANVLT
>TRBV5-1|NA
ASSYDSRGVDTQY
>TRBV30|NA
AWSWPRGVTQETQY
>TRBV27|NA
ASSLAVSYEQY
>TRBV7-9|NA
ASSPTGGTNEKLF
>TRBV30|NA
AWRPQGLRTGELF
>TRBV5-4|NA
ASSLAGGGVADTQY